This note documents a single TCR beta chain sequence. The data belong to a study of blood T cell repertoires in COVID-19. Trimming pared 4 bases from V and 7 bases from J, leaving 19 bases between. The CDR3 is 15 amino acids. Germline V gives CDR1 MNHEY, CDR2 SMNVEV (reference sequence). Authors' methods: Reference gene primer amplification gave estimated nucleated cell counts. Clones were sequenced by immunoSEQ multiplex PCR, and TCRdb holds only the in-frame ones, with some missing. V and J calls and clone size are copied from that table; D and trimming were computed from the DNA. The table shows 500,000 to 600,000 clones, with roughly nine tenths occurring only once.

V gene TRBV27 combines with J gene TRBJ1-2; maybe TRBD1 (5 bases). The source material was peripheral blood. The TCR sequence derives from a woman aged 45-60 years with COVID-19, enrolled during active disease. The CDR3: CASSSTSLQGLGYTF. The CDR3 DNA follows: TGTGCCAGCAGTTCGACCTCCCTTCAGGGCCTTGGCTACACCTTC.